Below, 24 T cell receptor beta chains from the same sample are listed, as sequenced in a study of graft-versus-host responses after intestinal transplantation. No cognate antigen is known for these TCRs. The table came from immunoSEQ multiplex PCR; TCRdb's copy has only in-frame clones and leaves some out. The sample contains more than 60,000 clones, around 90% of which appear only once. The source material was unstimulated CD8+ T cells sorted from spleen or lymph node cells, sampled before intestinal transplant. Source of these receptors: a human donor who received an intestinal transplant.

V usage is TRBV13 and J usage is TRBJ1-2; perhaps TRBD1 as D (5 bases). From germline, CDR1 is PRHDT and CDR2 FYEKMQ (reference sequence). The CDR3 is made up of 17 amino acids. Trimming stripped 0 bases from V and 0 bases from J, with 14 bases between. The CDR3 DNA sequence: TGTGCCAGCAGCTTAGGGGACACCTCAGTACCTAACTATGGCTACACCTTC. Protein product: CASSLGDTSVPNYGYTF.

The chain joins TRBV29-1 to TRBJ1-3, with 7 bases fitting TRBD1. This CDR3 has 14 residues. V lost 3 bases and J lost 0; bases outside the gene matches: 2. Germline V CDR1 and CDR2: SQVTM, ANQGSEA. The CDR3 bases are TGCAGCGTTGATCCAGGGGGCTCTGGAAACACCATATATTTT. Translated: CSVDPGGSGNTIYF.

The CDR3 sequence: CASGQGEKLFF. In nucleotides, the CDR3 is TGTGCCAGCGGACAGGGAGAAAAACTGTTTTTT. The gene calls are TRBV25-1 and TRBJ1-4; the match to TRBD1 covers 8 bases. Germline V gene lookup returns CDR1 MGHDK and CDR2 SYGVNS. The CDR3 is 11 residues long. Unmatched junction bases numbered 1, after V lost 8 bases and J lost 8 bases.

J is TRBJ2-3 and V is TRBV5-4; D unclear. CDR1 and CDR2 (germline): SGHNT, YYREEE (reference sequence). Trimming removed 0 bases from V and 0 bases from J, with 8 bases in between. This CDR3 has 15 amino acids. CDR3 region: CASSLGATSTDTQYF. CDR3 DNA sequence: TGTGCCAGCAGCTTGGGGGCCACTAGCACAGATACGCAGTATTTT.

The V call is TRBV6-1, the J call TRBJ1-1; D ambiguous. Per the germline V gene, CDR1 is MNHNS and CDR2 is SASEGT. V was shortened by 10 bases and J by 3 bases, with 12 bases between the two germline ends. The CDR3 totals 12 residues. The CDR3 region has the DNA TGTGCCACCCTTCAGGTCTACACTGAAGCTTTCTTT. This sequence encodes CATLQVYTEAFF.

The J gene is TRBJ2-1, the V gene TRBV11-2; D unclear. This CDR3 comprises 14 residues. Trimming took off 7 bases at V and 8 bases at J, with 18 bases between the two ends. Germline lookup yields CDR1 SGHAT and CDR2 FQNNGV. CDR3 DNA sequence: TGTGCCAGCACCTCTCCCCCAGGCTCGGATGAGCAGTTCTTC. Translated: CASTSPPGSDEQFF.

The J gene is TRBJ2-3, the V gene TRBV18; TRBD1 is a possible D gene (5 bases). Looked up from germline, CDR1 is KGHSH and CDR2 is LQKENI. The CDR3 is made up of 16 amino acids. V was clipped by 0 bases and J by 2 bases, with 12 bases between them. CDR3 protein: CASSPPVQDYTDTQYF. CDR3 nucleotides: TGTGCCAGCTCACCACCGGTACAGGATTACACAGATACGCAGTATTTT. Full variable domain (remainder filled in from reference TRBV18 and TRBJ2-3): NAGVMQNPRHLVRRRGQEARLRCSPMKGHSHVYWYRQLPEEGLKFMVYLQKENIIDESGMPKERFSAEFPKEGPSILRIQQVVRGDSAAYFCASSPPVQDYTDTQYFGPGTRLTVL.

J is TRBJ2-3 and V is TRBV11-2; D may be TRBD2 (6 bases). The CDR3 extends over 15 amino acids. V dropped 4 bases and J dropped 4 bases, with 15 bases sitting between them. The V gene's germline CDR1 is SGHAT and CDR2 FQNNGV. CDR3 sequence (DNA): TGTGCCAGCAGCTCCTCGGGACTCACGGCAGATACGCAGTATTTT. Translating it yields CASSSSGLTADTQYF.

A single count supports this clone. The rearrangement links TRBV6-5 to TRBJ1-1; a weak D match, TRBD1 (6 bases). The V end lost 5 bases, the J end lost 5 bases, and 12 bases lay between the germline ends. CDR3 length: 13 residues. Germline CDR1 MNHEY, CDR2 SVGAGI. The CDR3 nucleotides are TGTGCCAGCAGTCCCACAGGGTGGACTGAAGCTTTCTTT. Protein sequence: CASSPTGWTEAFF.

The chain has TRBV6-5 and TRBJ2-1, with D possibly matching TRBD1 (6 bases). The CDR3 spans 13 residues. V was pared by 6 bases and J by 0 bases, with 6 bases between. Germline CDR1 is MNHEY and CDR2 is SVGAGI. Here the CDR3 reads CASRDSSYNEQFF. CDR3 coding DNA: TGTGCCAGCAGGGACAGCTCCTACAATGAGCAGTTCTTC.

This clone was counted once. This sequence joins TRBV6-4 and TRBJ2-1; D is perhaps TRBD2 (5 bases). The V gene lost 0 bases and the J gene lost 4 bases, with 16 bases spanning the gap. CDR1 MRHNA and CDR2 SNTAGT come from the germline V gene. This CDR3 is 17 amino acids long. The CDR3, as DNA: TGTGCCAGCAGTGACTCCGAGGACTCCCCTAGATACAATGAGCAGTTCTTC. It encodes CASSDSEDSPRYNEQFF.

V and J are TRBV2 and TRBJ2-7; D is unresolved. Germline V gene lookup returns CDR1 SNHLY and CDR2 FYNNEI. V was trimmed by 2 bases and J by 2 bases, leaving 10 bases between them. CDR3 length: 14 residues. Here the CDR3 reads CASSEPPLTYEQYF. The CDR3 DNA sequence: TGTGCCAGCAGTGAACCCCCACTTACCTACGAGCAGTACTTC. The whole variable domain, remainder taken from reference TRBV2 and TRBJ2-7, is EPEVTQTPSHQVTQMGQEVILRCVPISNHLYFYWYRQILGQKVEFLVSFYNNEISEKSEIFDDQFSVERPDGSNFTLKIRSTKLEDSAMYFCASSEPPLTYEQYFGPGTRLTVT.

The chain employs TRBV6-6 and TRBJ2-1, with D perhaps matching TRBD1 (6 bases). CDR3 length: 14 amino acids. Germline CDR1 is MNHNY and CDR2 is SVGAGI (reference sequence). V was pared by 4 bases and J by 5 bases, with 12 bases between. In nucleotides, the CDR3 is TGTGCCAGCAGTTTCTACAGGGTCGACAATGAGCAGTTCTTC. Translation: CASSFYRVDNEQFF.

The J gene is TRBJ2-4, the V gene TRBV13; D unresolved. The length of the CDR3 is 13 residues. In germline, CDR1 is PRHDT, CDR2 FYEKMQ (reference sequence). The V gene lost 7 bases and the J gene lost 8 bases, with 15 bases spanning the gap. CDR3 loop: CASTPPEEDIQYF. DNA of the CDR3: TGTGCCAGCACCCCCCCCGAAGAGGACATTCAGTACTTC.

A single count supports this clone. The chain combines TRBV2 with TRBJ2-7, with D possibly matching TRBD2 (5 bases). Germline assignment: CDR1 SNHLY and CDR2 FYNNEI. The CDR3 length is 11 residues. The V end lost 8 bases, the J end lost 6 bases, and 11 bases lay between the germline ends. The DNA of the CDR3 is TGTGCCAGCGAGGGCGAAGGCGAGCAGTACTTC. Amino acid sequence: CASEGEGEQYF.

This sequence joins TRBV6-6 and TRBJ1-6; D gene ambiguous. V was shortened by 2 bases and J by 8 bases, with 13 bases between the two germline ends. The CDR3 sequence is 15 residues long. Looked up from germline, CDR1 is MNHNY and CDR2 is SVGAGI (reference sequence). The DNA of the CDR3 is TGTGCCAGCAGTTACGGGAACCTCGGGGATTCACCCCTCCACTTT. Translation gives CASSYGNLGDSPLHF.

In the case of this clone: At one boundary the junction diverges from the germline segment, which might be a read error. The chain combines TRBV6-5 with TRBJ2-1; D is unclear. The length of the CDR3 is 13 residues. The V gene's germline CDR1 is MNHEY and CDR2 SVGAGI. The CDR3 nucleotides read TGTGCCAGCAGTGACTCCGGGTTCAATGAGCAGTTCTTC. Its translation is CASSDSGFNEQFF.

The chain links TRBV7-9 to TRBJ2-3; D gene unclear. The CDR3 covers 12 residues. The germline V and J ends were trimmed by 5 bases and 6 bases, with 9 bases remaining between them. Germline V gene sequence: CDR1 SEHNR, CDR2 FQNEAQ (reference sequence). CDR3 sequence reads: CASSPWADTQYF. As DNA, the CDR3 is TGTGCCAGCAGCCCCTGGGCTGATACGCAGTATTTT. Full variable domain (missing parts from reference TRBV7-9 and TRBJ2-3): DTGVSQNPRHKITKRGQNVTFRCDPISEHNRLYWYRQTLGQGPEFLTYFQNEAQLEKSRLLSDRFSAERPKGSFSTLEIQRTEQGDSAMYLCASSPWADTQYFGPGTRLTVL.

The gene calls are TRBV4-2 and TRBJ2-5; D is unclear. The J call may be in error: the DNA end matches TRBJ2-7 better. The CDR3 sequence is 13 residues long. CDR1 LGHNA and CDR2 YNFKEQ come from the germline V gene. The CDR3 DNA is TGTGCCAGCAGCCAAGAAAGTGCGTACGAGCAGTACTTC. Translated: CASSQESAYEQYF.

This chain joins TRBV6-5 and TRBJ1-2, with D possibly being TRBD1 (6 bases). Germline loops: CDR1 MNHEY, CDR2 SVGAGI. This CDR3 region has 14 residues. The ends were cut back, 5 bases at V and 6 bases at J, with 16 bases in the middle. The CDR3 bases are TGTGCCAGCAGTGATAGTGGGGGCCCGAATGGCTACACCTTC. It is translated as CASSDSGGPNGYTF.

The chain links TRBV4-1 to TRBJ1-2; the match to TRBD1 covers 9 bases. CDR1 is MGHRA and CDR2 is YSYEKL in the germline V gene. The ends lost 5 bases at V and 6 bases at J; junction bases unmatched: 13. CDR3 length: 16 amino acids. The CDR3: CASSSPGTGIWDGYTF. The CDR3 coding sequence is TGCGCCAGCAGCTCGCCCGGGACAGGGATTTGGGATGGCTACACCTTC.

The CDR3 loop reads CASGDTEAFF. The CDR3 nucleotides read TGTGCCTCGGGGGACACTGAAGCTTTCTTT. V is TRBV19 and J is TRBJ1-1, with a tentative D call TRBD1 (5 bases). V was clipped by 11 bases and J by 3 bases, with 7 bases between them. This CDR3 region has 10 residues. In germline, CDR1 is LNHDA, CDR2 SQIVND (reference sequence).

This clone was recorded once. The chain is built from TRBV6-1 and TRBJ2-3; D gene ambiguous. This CDR3 spans 14 amino acids. CDR1 MNHNS and CDR2 SASEGT come from the germline V gene. V gave up 6 bases and J gave up 1 base, with 11 bases separating them. The DNA of the CDR3 is TGTGCCAGCAGCCTACCCCCGGGCACAGATACGCAGTATTTT. It specifies CASSLPPGTDTQYF.

The chain couples TRBV9 to TRBJ1-2, with D possibly matching TRBD1 (6 bases). This CDR3 region has 15 residues. Trimming took 0 bases from V and 2 from J, leaving 11 bases between them. Germline V lookup: CDR1 SGDLS, CDR2 YYNGEE. CDR3 protein: CASSVGDRPNYGYTF. In DNA, the CDR3 is TGTGCCAGCAGCGTAGGTGACAGGCCGAACTATGGCTACACCTTC.